This TCR beta chain derives from a study of T cells after yellow fever vaccination. The overall study: SMART-Seq v4 Ultra Low Input handled preparation of low-cell-number fractions.

TCRdb recomputed calls from the 5' RACE reads with MiXCR, one row per CDR3 protein. The repertoire holds roughly 310,000 distinct CDR3 sequences, with 8.7% as singletons. This clonotype was seen a handful of times. The source is a man aged 18 to 29 who received the YFV17D yellow fever vaccine. Material: PBMCs, obtained on the day of the first yellow fever vaccination.

The CDR3 DNA reads TGTGCCTGGAGTCCGGGAACCTACGAGCAGTACTTC. Protein: CAWSPGTYEQYF. This chain links TRBV30 with TRBJ2-7; TRBD2 might be the D (5 bases). V lost 2 bases to trimming and J lost 2 bases, with 7 bases between them. The CDR3 extends over 12 amino acids. Germline V gene sequence: CDR1 GTSNPN, CDR2 SVGIG (reference sequence).